Included here is one T cell receptor (beta chain) sequence, with context. What it binds is not known. CDR3 length equals 15 residues. V dropped 5 bases and J dropped 0 bases, with 13 bases sitting between them. Germline V gene lookup returns CDR1 LNHDA and CDR2 SQIVND (reference sequence). This record comes from a study of CD8+ T cells in alopecia areata. Whole-study results and caveats: Sequenced scalp T cells also include alphabeta T cells resident in normal skin.

It was cDNA, reverse transcribed from extracted RNA, that served as the sequencing template. Profiling relied on immunoSEQ multiplex PCR, and the TCRdb table lists in-frame clones only, not all of them. The table includes about 210,000 clones, under 70% detected once. Treatment here: oral pan-JAK inhibitor, 5-10 mg twice daily. This clonotype was sampled from a human donor with alopecia areata. This chain connects TRBV19 to TRBJ1-2; no clear D gene. This specimen consisted of CD4+ T cells sorted from blood, obtained between weeks 43 and 45, from a patient treated with tofacitinib. The CDR3 DNA sequence: TGTGCCAGTAGTCTCAACGGGGATTCTAACTATGGCTACACCTTC. It yields the protein CASSLNGDSNYGYTF.